Presented here are 18 T cell receptor beta chains from one specimen sequenced in a study of CD8 T cells in Susac syndrome. After extraction with the RNeasy kit, 0.5 to 1 ug of the RNA was reverse transcribed using random hexamers. MiXCR was run by TCRdb on the immunoSEQ multiplex PCR reads, yielding one entry per CDR3 protein. The profile shows 250,000 to 350,000 distinct CDR3 sequences, roughly 81% of them singletons. Sequenced: CD8+ T cells from PBMCs. These receptors were collected from a human donor with multiple sclerosis.

The rearrangement joins TRBV5-6 to TRBJ2-7; the match to TRBD1 covers 7 bases. Trimming removed 3 bases from V and 0 bases from J; junction bases left unmatched: 15. CDR1 is SGHDT, CDR2 YYEEEE, per germline. The CDR3 runs to 18 residues. CDR3 coding DNA: TGTGCCAGCAGCTGTGACAGGGTCTTCGGAATTGGCTCCTACGAGCAGTACTTC. It yields the protein CASSCDRVFGIGSYEQYF.

This sequence joins TRBV6-1 and TRBJ2-1; 11 nucleotides match TRBD2. Germline lookup yields CDR1 MNHNS and CDR2 SASEGT. The CDR3 is 17 residues long. Trimming took 8 bases from V and 0 from J; bases not matched to a gene: 9. CDR3 DNA sequence: TGTGCCAGCTCTCACCTTACTAGCGGGAGCTCCTACAATGAGCAGTTCTTC. Translating it yields CASSHLTSGSSYNEQFF.

The V gene is TRBV28, the J gene TRBJ1-1; D remains unclear. Germline CDR1 is MDHEN and CDR2 is SYDVKM. V was clipped by 4 bases and J by 1 base, with 4 bases between them. The CDR3 totals 12 residues. The DNA for the CDR3 is TGTGCCAGCAGTTATTGGAACACTGAAGCTTTCTTT. It codes for CASSYWNTEAFF.

The V and J genes are TRBV28 and TRBJ1-2; D gene uncertain. The CDR3 length is 13 residues. Trimming took off 6 bases at V and 0 bases at J, with 8 bases between the two ends. The germline V gene has CDR1 MDHEN and CDR2 SYDVKM. The CDR3 nucleotides are TGTGCCAGCAGGGTTAAAGCTAACTATGGCTACACCTTC. Encoded protein: CASRVKANYGYTF.

The DNA of the CDR3 is TGTGCCAGCAGCGTAAAGGACTCTGGAAACACCATATATTTT. Its protein is CASSVKDSGNTIYF. V and J are TRBV9 and TRBJ1-3; D unresolved. Germline assignment: CDR1 SGDLS and CDR2 YYNGEE. The CDR3 has 14 amino acids. Trimming stripped 1 base from V and 0 bases from J, with 5 bases between.

The CDR3 here is CASTTQEPTEAFF. In DNA form, the CDR3 reads TGTGCCAGCACCACACAGGAACCCACTGAAGCTTTCTTT. The rearrangement links TRBV6-1 to TRBJ1-1, with a weak D call TRBD1 (5 bases). Germline V gene data show CDR1 as MNHNS and CDR2 as SASEGT. The V gene lost 7 bases and the J gene lost 4 bases, with 13 bases spanning the gap. This CDR3 is built from 13 residues.

V is TRBV27 and J is TRBJ1-6; TRBD1 agrees at 8 bases. The junction had 8 bases not matched to a gene; V was cut back by 5 bases and J by 14 bases. The CDR3 is 13 amino acids. The V gene's germline CDR1 is MNHEY and CDR2 SMNVEV (reference sequence). DNA for the CDR3: TGTGCCAGCAGTGTTACAAACAGGGGGTCCCTCCACTTT. Translating it yields CASSVTNRGSLHF.

V usage is TRBV20-1 and J usage is TRBJ2-1; 13 bases are a match to TRBD2. This CDR3 region has 19 residues. V was clipped by 4 bases and J by 0 bases; unmatched bases: 12. CDR1 and CDR2 from the germline V gene are DFQATT and SNEGSKA (reference sequence). CDR3 nucleotide sequence: TGCAGTGCTATGGCCGCAGGACTAGCGGGAGTTCCCTCCTACAATGAGCAGTTCTTC. It codes for CSAMAAGLAGVPSYNEQFF.

This chain links TRBV30 with TRBJ2-5, with unresolved D. The CDR3 has 13 residues. V was shortened by 3 bases and J by 1 base, with 9 bases between the two germline ends. The germline CDR1 and CDR2 sequences are GTSNPN and SVGIG (reference sequence). For the CDR3, the DNA is TGTGCCTGGAGGGGGAAGGGCCAAGAGACCCAGTACTTC. Translating it yields CAWRGKGQETQYF.

This sequence joins TRBV15 and TRBJ2-7; the match to TRBD2 covers 12 bases. CDR1 is LNHNV and CDR2 is YYDKDF in the germline V gene (reference sequence). The length of the CDR3 is 20 residues. V lost 0 bases and J lost 0; bases outside the gene matches: 12. In DNA, the CDR3 is TGTGCCACCAGCAGAGATCTGTTCGGACTAGCGGGATTATTCTCCTACGAGCAGTACTTC. It is translated as CATSRDLFGLAGLFSYEQYF.

The rearrangement joins TRBV9 to TRBJ2-3; 11 nucleotides agree with TRBD1. The CDR3 has 15 residues. V shed 3 bases and J 6 bases; nucleotides not matched to a gene: 6. CDR1 and CDR2 (germline): SGDLS, YYNGEE. The CDR3 coding sequence is TGTGCCAGCAGCGGATCCGGGACAGGGGGGGATACGCAGTATTTT. Its protein product is CASSGSGTGGDTQYF.

The chain uses TRBV2 and TRBJ1-2, with D tentatively TRBD1 (5 bases). Germline-derived CDR1 and CDR2 are SNHLY and FYNNEI. V was pared by 10 bases and J by 2 bases, with 20 bases between. The CDR3 contains 15 residues. The CDR3 coding sequence is TGTGCCAACGAGGGAAAGGGGACCTTAAACTATGGCTACACCTTC. It encodes CANEGKGTLNYGYTF.

The V call is TRBV27, the J call TRBJ1-1; a possible D gene is TRBD1 (5 bases). Trimming cost V 9 bases and J 2 bases, with 19 bases left between them. CDR3 length equals 15 residues. Germline lookup yields CDR1 MNHEY and CDR2 SMNVEV (reference sequence). The DNA of the CDR3 is TGTGCCAGTAAGGACACTTGGGTGGGAAACACTGAAGCTTTCTTT. Translated, it gives CASKDTWVGNTEAFF.

This clonotype was counted a single time. V is TRBV9 and J is TRBJ2-1; D is perhaps TRBD2 (6 bases). This CDR3 is 16 amino acids long. Germline CDR1 reads SGDLS; CDR2 reads YYNGEE. V lost 4 bases and J lost 0, with 14 bases in between. As DNA, the CDR3 is TGTGCCAGCAGCCCTGTAGTGGGAGGCTCCTACAATGAGCAGTTCTTC. Translated, it gives CASSPVVGGSYNEQFF.

The J gene is TRBJ2-7, the V gene TRBV27, with D hard to call. Germline V CDR1 and CDR2: MNHEY, SMNVEV (reference sequence). CDR3 length: 13 residues. With 8 bases removed from V and 4 bases from J, the gap between germline ends came to 15 bases. This chain's CDR3 is CASGGGIPYEQYF. Here the CDR3 DNA reads TGTGCCAGCGGTGGCGGCATCCCATACGAGCAGTACTTC.

DNA for the CDR3: TGTGCCAGCAGTTACGCACAGGGCACTGAGCAGTTCTTC. Translated: CASSYAQGTEQFF. This chain uses TRBV28 with TRBJ2-1; D perhaps matches TRBD1 (6 bases). V was cut by 4 bases and J by 9 bases, with 13 bases left in between. CDR1 is MDHEN and CDR2 is SYDVKM in the germline V gene. CDR3 length: 13 residues.

The V gene is TRBV6-6, the J gene TRBJ2-7; TRBD1 might be the D (6 bases). V dropped 0 bases and J dropped 6 bases, with 18 bases sitting between them. Germline CDR1 is MNHNY and CDR2 is SVGAGI (reference sequence). The CDR3 runs to 16 residues. In DNA form, the CDR3 reads TGTGCCAGCAGTTACTCGAGTACAGGGCAACGGCGCGAGCAGTACTTC. Residues: CASSYSSTGQRREQYF.

This clonotype is a singleton in its sample. This CDR3 is CASSRVRTSEKLFF. In DNA form, the CDR3 reads TGTGCCAGCAGCCGGGTTCGGACATCTGAAAAACTGTTTTTT. The V call is TRBV11-2, the J call TRBJ1-4; tentatively, D is TRBD1 (5 bases). Trimming stripped 5 bases from V and 7 bases from J, with 14 bases between. This CDR3 has 14 residues. Germline assignment: CDR1 SGHAT and CDR2 FQNNGV.